This passage covers 13 T cell receptor beta chains from one sample sequenced in a study of blood T cell repertoires in COVID-19. The data were produced by immunoSEQ multiplex PCR, yet TCRdb's version contains in-frame clones alone and is incomplete. In the table there are approximately 290,000 clones, 70% to 85% of which are singletons. The sequencing input was peripheral blood. The source is a human donor with COVID-19, enrolled during active disease. The donor label of this sample is uncertain.

The rearrangement joins TRBV29-1 to TRBJ1-1, with D perhaps matching TRBD1 (5 bases). V lost 3 bases, J lost 3 bases, and 17 bases lay in between. CDR1 and CDR2 (germline): SQVTM, ANQGSEA. This CDR3 has 15 residues. DNA of the CDR3: TGCAGCGTTGAGGACCGACGACGGGGGGACACTGAAGCTTTCTTT. This codes for CSVEDRRRGDTEAFF.

The chain links TRBV5-1 to TRBJ2-7, with 14 positions matching TRBD2. The CDR3 runs to 18 residues. Germline CDR1 and CDR2: SGHRS and YFSETQ. V lost 3 bases and J lost 0; bases outside the gene matches: 8. DNA of the CDR3: TGCGCCAGCAGCTCAGCGGGACTAGCGGGAGCAAGCTCCTACGAGCAGTACTTC. This sequence encodes CASSSAGLAGASSYEQYF.

This clone appeared a single time. This chain uses TRBV18 with TRBJ1-1; D is undetermined. CDR1 and CDR2 (germline): KGHSH, LQKENI. The V gene lost 6 bases and the J gene lost 2 bases, with 13 bases spanning the gap. This CDR3 has 14 residues. The CDR3 spells CASSSESANTEAFF. CDR3 DNA: TGTGCCAGCTCGTCCGAGTCCGCTAACACTGAAGCTTTCTTT.

The chain uses TRBV7-8 and TRBJ2-7; 10 bases are shared with TRBD2. The CDR3 sequence is 15 residues long. The trim removed 1 base at V and 7 bases at J, leaving 7 bases unmatched. The germline V gene encodes CDR1 SGHVS and CDR2 FQNEAQ. The CDR3 loop is CASSLELLAGAEQYF. The CDR3 DNA reads TGTGCCAGCAGCTTAGAGCTTCTAGCGGGAGCGGAGCAGTACTTC.

CDR3 loop: CASSRTPRAGYTF. The CDR3 DNA sequence: TGTGCCAGCAGCCGCACACCGCGGGCCGGCTACACCTTC. V is TRBV14 and J is TRBJ1-2; no clear D. The germline V gene encodes CDR1 SGHDN and CDR2 FVKESK. V was trimmed by 4 bases and J by 8 bases, leaving 14 bases between them. There are 13 residues in the CDR3. Full variable domain (outside the CDR3, taken from reference TRBV14 and TRBJ1-2): EAGVTQFPSHSVIEKGQTVTLRCDPISGHDNLYWYRRVMGKEIKFLLHFVKESKQDESGMPNNRFLAERTGGTYSTLKVQPAELEDSGVYFCASSRTPRAGYTFGSGTRLTVV.

Here the CDR3 DNA reads TGTGCCAGCAGTGATGCTACTACGTATTCCGACGAGCAGTACTTC. Protein: CASSDATTYSDEQYF. This chain joins TRBV6-1 and TRBJ2-7; D ambiguous. V dropped 3 bases and J dropped 5 bases, with 17 bases sitting between them. This CDR3 contains 15 residues. Germline lookup yields CDR1 MNHNS and CDR2 SASEGT.

The CDR3 protein is CASSLGSGLGQETQYF. The CDR3 coding sequence is TGTGCCAGCAGTTTAGGTAGCGGGTTGGGCCAAGAGACCCAGTACTTC. The rearrangement links TRBV27 to TRBJ2-5; TRBD2 matches 7 bases. CDR1 is MNHEY, CDR2 SMNVEV, per germline (reference sequence). V lost 2 bases, J lost 1 base, and 7 bases stayed unmatched. This CDR3 spans 16 amino acids.

This rearrangement joins TRBV9 to TRBJ1-2; D uncertain. The germline V gene encodes CDR1 SGDLS and CDR2 YYNGEE. The CDR3 covers 10 residues. V dropped 7 bases and J dropped 7 bases, with 8 bases sitting between them. The CDR3 nucleotides are TGTGCCAGCCCTATTCGTGGCTACACCTTC. Translation gives CASPIRGYTF.

The chain joins TRBV4-1 to TRBJ1-4; TRBD1 is a possible D gene (5 bases). The germline gives CDR1 MGHRA, CDR2 YSYEKL. This CDR3 has 14 amino acids. The V gene lost 0 bases and the J gene lost 11 bases, with 13 bases spanning the gap. CDR3 loop: CASSQDWQGGKLFF. Written as DNA, the CDR3 is TGCGCCAGCAGCCAAGACTGGCAGGGAGGTAAACTGTTTTTT.

This rearrangement joins TRBV28 to TRBJ1-5, with D possibly being TRBD1 (5 bases). The CDR3 loop spans 17 amino acids. Germline V gene sequence: CDR1 MDHEN, CDR2 SYDVKM. V lost 3 bases and J 1 base, leaving 16 bases between the germline ends. The CDR3 bases are TGTGCCAGCAGTTTGGGCGGGACGTTCGCAAGCAATCAGCCCCAGCATTTT. Its translation: CASSLGGTFASNQPQHF.

The rearrangement uses TRBV6-5 and TRBJ2-1; 7 nucleotides align to TRBD1. With 7 bases clipped from V and 8 bases from J, the junction kept 14 bases outside the gene matches. CDR1 and CDR2 from the germline V gene are MNHEY and SVGAGI. The length of the CDR3 is 15 residues. Written as DNA, the CDR3 is TGTGCCAGCACCCTCCTGGGGATAGGGGGCCATGAGCAGTTCTTC. Its protein product is CASTLLGIGGHEQFF.

The chain links TRBV14 to TRBJ1-1; 8 bases align to TRBD1. Per germline, CDR1 SGHDN and CDR2 FVKESK. The CDR3 extends over 12 amino acids. V dropped 1 base and J dropped 11; count of bases not matched to a gene: 3. CDR3 DNA sequence: TGTGCCAGCAGCCAAGGACAGGGGACGGCTTTCTTT. Translating it yields CASSQGQGTAFF.

This chain connects TRBV30 to TRBJ2-1; maybe TRBD1 (5 bases). Per the germline V gene, CDR1 is GTSNPN and CDR2 is SVGIG (reference sequence). The CDR3 has 12 amino acids. V was clipped by 3 bases and J by 8 bases, with 11 bases between them. DNA of the CDR3: TGTGCCTGGAGCCGAAGGGGCCATGAGCAGTTCTTC. Protein: CAWSRRGHEQFF. The full variable domain, with the rest looked up from reference TRBV30 and TRBJ2-1, is SQTIHQWPATLVQPVGSPLSLECTVEGTSNPNLYWYRQAAGRGLQLLFYSVGIGQISSEVPQNLSASRPQDRQFILSSKKLLLSDSGFYLCAWSRRGHEQFFGPGTRLTVL.